Below are 14 T cell receptor beta chains sequenced from a single sample in a study of beta chain features in type 1 diabetes. Regarding the study as a whole: The study found moderately but significantly shorter TCRB CDR3s in all four CD4+ subsets of Type 1 diabetes patients.

Expressed TCRB transcripts were sequenced because the entire RNA isolate underwent reverse transcription. Sequenced by immunoSEQ multiplex PCR; TCRdb stores in-frame clones only, minus some. The repertoire holds 600,000 or so clones, with 12% as singletons. The antigens for these receptors are not known. The sample taken for sequencing was naive CD4+ T cells from blood. The receptors were sampled from a man aged 25-45 years with type 1 diabetes.

This sequence joins TRBV6-5 and TRBJ1-2; weak D call: TRBD1 (5 bases). This CDR3 is built from 15 residues. From germline, CDR1 is MNHEY and CDR2 SVGAGI. The germline V and J ends were trimmed by 0 bases and 4 bases, with 12 bases remaining between them. The CDR3 DNA is TGTGCCAGCAGTTACTCGGAGACAGTGTCCTATGGCTACACCTTC. Its protein product is CASSYSETVSYGYTF.

V gene TRBV5-1 combines with J gene TRBJ1-2, with no clear D. The CDR3 loop spans 13 amino acids. The V and J ends lost 4 bases and 5 bases respectively, with 12 bases between them. Germline CDR1 SGHRS, CDR2 YFSETQ. The CDR3 loop is CASSAQEGYGYTF. The CDR3 nucleotides read TGCGCCAGCAGCGCCCAGGAAGGGTATGGCTACACCTTC.

The gene calls are TRBV9 and TRBJ2-2; D possibly corresponds to TRBD2 (6 bases). The CDR3 runs to 18 residues. CDR1 SGDLS and CDR2 YYNGEE come from the germline V gene. Trimming took 0 bases from V and 3 from J, leaving 18 bases between them. CDR3 sequence reads: CASSVEGLRRAHTGELFF. The CDR3 region has the DNA TGTGCCAGCAGCGTAGAAGGTTTGAGGAGGGCACACACCGGGGAGCTGTTTTTT.

The chain uses TRBV19 and TRBJ1-2; 7 bases agree with TRBD1. The length of the CDR3 is 14 residues. Per germline, CDR1 LNHDA and CDR2 SQIVND (reference sequence). V shed 7 bases and J 5 bases; nucleotides not matched to a gene: 10. The CDR3 here is CASTRQGPFYGYTF. For the CDR3, the DNA is TGTGCCAGTACCCGACAGGGACCCTTTTATGGCTACACCTTC.

This clone was seen more than once but under ten times. V is TRBV30 and J is TRBJ1-2; the D is unclear. This CDR3 has 14 amino acids. Looked up from germline, CDR1 is GTSNPN and CDR2 is SVGIG (reference sequence). Trimming pared 0 bases from V and 2 bases from J, leaving 10 bases between. CDR3 nucleotides: TGTGCCTGGAGTGTACTTCTCCAAAACTATGGCTACACCTTC. Protein sequence: CAWSVLLQNYGYTF.

This clone was detected only a few times. CDR3 protein: CASSRRAGYEQYF. Written as DNA, the CDR3 is TGTGCCAGCAGCCGTCGCGCCGGCTACGAGCAGTACTTC. The rearrangement uses TRBV7-3 and TRBJ2-7; D is unresolved. Between the trimmed V and J ends, which lost 5 bases and 3 bases, there was a span of 11 bases. Germline V gene sequence: CDR1 SGHTA, CDR2 FQGTGA. The CDR3 runs to 13 residues.

This clone was detected only a few times. This chain connects TRBV28 to TRBJ2-2, with 7 bases matching TRBD1. The V and J ends lost 4 bases and 2 bases, in that order; junction bases with no gene match: 4. CDR3 size: 15 residues. CDR1 and CDR2 (germline): MDHEN, SYDVKM. CDR3 amino acids: CASSSGGRNTGELFF. The CDR3 DNA follows: TGTGCCAGCAGTTCAGGGGGTCGAAACACCGGGGAGCTGTTTTTT.

This clone was found a few times. This sequence joins TRBV19 and TRBJ2-7; weak D call: TRBD1 (6 bases). CDR3 length: 15 residues. Trimming took off 7 bases at V and 3 bases at J, with 19 bases between the two ends. Germline V gene sequence: CDR1 LNHDA, CDR2 SQIVND (reference sequence). CDR3 nucleotide sequence: TGTGCCAGTACCGATAGACCGGGACACAACTACGAGCAGTACTTC. Its protein product is CASTDRPGHNYEQYF. The whole variable domain, remainder taken from reference TRBV19 and TRBJ2-7, is DGGITQSPKYLFRKEGQNVTLSCEQNLNHDAMYWYRQDPGQGLRLIYYSQIVNDFQKGDIAEGYSVSREKKESFPLTVTSAQKNPTAFYLCASTDRPGHNYEQYFGPGTRLTVT.

This clone came up a few times. This chain uses TRBV2 with TRBJ2-5; D is uncertain. This CDR3 has 13 amino acids. From germline, CDR1 is SNHLY and CDR2 FYNNEI. V lost 4 bases, J lost 1 base, and 7 bases lay in between. The DNA for the CDR3 is TGTGCCAGCAGTGGAGTAATCCAAGAGACCCAGTACTTC. Protein sequence: CASSGVIQETQYF.

This sequence joins TRBV4-2 and TRBJ1-5; the match to TRBD1 covers 8 bases. J was trimmed by 2 bases and V by 4 bases; bases with no gene match: 4. This CDR3 is built from 15 residues. Looked up from germline, CDR1 is LGHNA and CDR2 is YNFKEQ. The CDR3 nucleotides read TGTGCCAGCAGCCCAGGACAGGGCGGCAATCAGCCCCAGCATTTT. Translation: CASSPGQGGNQPQHF.

This clone has only a few counts. This rearrangement joins TRBV29-1 to TRBJ2-2; TRBD1 might be the D (6 bases). The germline V gene has CDR1 SQVTM and CDR2 ANQGSEA. With 5 bases removed from V and 7 bases from J, the gap between germline ends came to 14 bases. This CDR3 region has 13 residues. The DNA of the CDR3 is TGCAGCGTTCAGTTCTACAGGGACGGGGAGCTGTTTTTT. This codes for CSVQFYRDGELFF.

The chain couples TRBV11-3 to TRBJ2-5, with D unresolved. There are 14 residues in the CDR3. Germline-derived CDR1 and CDR2 are SGHNT and YENEEA. Trimming took 1 base from V and 2 from J, leaving 8 bases between them. CDR3 DNA: TGTGCCAGCAGCTTAGGTCCACGTCAAGAGACCCAGTACTTC. Translated: CASSLGPRQETQYF.

This clone was counted only a few times. This chain joins TRBV5-6 and TRBJ2-5, with TRBD2 matching 9 bases. Losses at the gene ends were 0 bases for V and 1 base for J; bases not matched to a gene: 4. The CDR3 extends over 16 amino acids. Germline CDR1 SGHDT, CDR2 YYEEEE. CDR3 in DNA: TGTGCCAGCAGCTTGGGAGAGCGGGGGGTCCAAGAGACCCAGTACTTC. This encodes CASSLGERGVQETQYF.

The chain has TRBV7-2 and TRBJ2-6; 8 nucleotides line up with TRBD1. The CDR3 loop spans 19 amino acids. Germline loops: CDR1 SGHTA, CDR2 FQGNSA. With 5 bases clipped from V and 0 bases from J, the junction kept 12 bases outside the gene matches. CDR3 in amino acids: CASSRAGQGSSSGANVLTF. The CDR3 region has the DNA TGTGCCAGCAGCCGAGCAGGACAGGGCTCCTCCTCTGGGGCCAACGTCCTGACTTTC.